This T cell receptor (beta chain) is drawn from a study of T cell responses to AZD1222 COVID-19 vaccine. TCRdb keeps only in-frame clones here, not all; method: immunoSEQ multiplex PCR. Of roughly 120,000 clones in the sample, roughly 89% were seen once. The V and J ends lost 6 bases and 0 bases, in that order; junction bases with no gene match: 3. The CDR3 contains 14 residues. Germline V gene data show CDR1 as WSHSY and CDR2 as SAAADI. The sequence derives from an adult who received the AZD1222 COVID-19 vaccine. Sequences were derived from peripheral blood, sampled 28 days after the second AZD1222 dose. This chain connects TRBV10-2 to TRBJ1-1, with 8 positions matching TRBD1. The CDR3 spells CASSLDRVNTEAFF. The CDR3 region has the DNA TGCGCCAGCAGCTTGGACAGGGTGAACACTGAAGCTTTCTTT.